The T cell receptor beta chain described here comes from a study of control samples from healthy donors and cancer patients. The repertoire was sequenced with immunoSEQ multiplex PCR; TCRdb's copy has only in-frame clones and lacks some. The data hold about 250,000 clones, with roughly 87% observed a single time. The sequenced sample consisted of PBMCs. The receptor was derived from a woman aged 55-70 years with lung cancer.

DNA of the CDR3: TGTGCCAGCAGCGTAGAACTTGACACTGAAGCTTTCTTT. It translates to CASSVELDTEAFF. V and J are TRBV9 and TRBJ1-1; D uncertain. The CDR3 spans 13 residues. CDR1 and CDR2 (germline): SGDLS, YYNGEE. Between the trimmed V and J ends, which lost 0 bases and 3 bases, there was a span of 6 bases.